This T cell receptor (beta chain) was obtained from a study of T cell responses to AZD1222 COVID-19 vaccine. Profiling relied on immunoSEQ multiplex PCR, and the TCRdb table lists in-frame clones only, not all of them. The sample contains 180,000 or so clones, around 92% of which appear only once. The CDR3 is made up of 16 amino acids. Trimming cost V 2 bases and J 6 bases, with 14 bases left between them. Germline assignment: CDR1 SGHVS and CDR2 FQNEAQ. The chain carries TRBV7-8 and TRBJ1-6; D may be TRBD1 (6 bases). This receptor was identified in an adult who received the AZD1222 COVID-19 vaccine. The specimen comprised peripheral blood, sampled 28 days after the second AZD1222 dose. CDR3 sequence reads: CASSLLEGVSNSPLHF. The CDR3 DNA follows: TGTGCCAGCAGCTTACTGGAGGGGGTGTCTAATTCACCCCTCCACTTT.